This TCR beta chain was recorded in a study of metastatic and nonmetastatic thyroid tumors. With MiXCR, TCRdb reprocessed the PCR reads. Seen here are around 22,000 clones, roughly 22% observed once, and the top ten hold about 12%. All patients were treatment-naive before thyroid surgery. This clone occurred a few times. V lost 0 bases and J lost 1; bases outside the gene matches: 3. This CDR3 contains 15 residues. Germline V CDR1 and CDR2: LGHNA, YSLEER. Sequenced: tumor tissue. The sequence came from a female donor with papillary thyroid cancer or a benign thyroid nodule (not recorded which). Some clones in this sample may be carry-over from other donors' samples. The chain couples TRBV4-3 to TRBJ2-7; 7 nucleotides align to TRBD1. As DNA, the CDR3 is TGCGCCAGCAGCCAAGATTGGGGACAGTCCTACGAGCAGTACTTC. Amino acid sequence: CASSQDWGQSYEQYF.